This T cell receptor (beta chain) was found in a study of T cell responses to AZD1222 COVID-19 vaccine. General study points: Among vaccine-associated CD4 TCRs, coverage spanned spike, with dominance at 160-218 and 743-854. Repertoire collection took place solely once the T cell response had peaked. White British donors predominated, females outnumbered males, and clonal diversity was possibly underestimated. Only five to seven AZD1222 recipients tested seropositive at baseline.

Sequenced by immunoSEQ multiplex PCR; TCRdb stores in-frame clones only, minus some. The table includes 120,000 or so clones, over 75% detected once. Remarks on this clone: No antigen is known for it.

V was pared by 3 bases and J by 5 bases, with 7 bases between. The CDR3 covers 12 residues. Germline V gene sequence: CDR1 SGHNT, CDR2 YENEEA. The sequencing here drew on peripheral blood, taken on day 0 of AZD1222 vaccination. This receptor was taken from an adult in good health. The genes are TRBV11-3 and TRBJ2-5; D gene unclear. This CDR3 reads CASSLLEETQYF. The CDR3 DNA reads TGTGCCAGCAGCTTGTTAGAGGAGACCCAGTACTTC.